This T cell receptor (beta chain) was sequenced during a study of shared clonotypes between healthy human individuals. Study-wide context: CD4 naive and CD4 memory each took three plates per donor, while CD8 naive took two and CD8 memory one.

Data came from immunoSEQ multiplex PCR; TCRdb stores just in-frame clones and leaves some out. The table lists over a million clones, 65% to 80% of them singletons. There are 14 residues in the CDR3. Germline assignment: CDR1 LGHNA and CDR2 YNFKEQ. The germline V and J ends were trimmed by 0 bases and 8 bases, with 10 bases remaining between them. Sequenced input: memory CD4+ T cells sorted from blood. Noted subset: CD45RA-negative fraction. The gene calls are TRBV4-2 and TRBJ2-2; tentative D call: TRBD2 (6 bases). This receptor was identified in a man aged 18 to 35 in good health. The chain's CDR3 is CASSQDWGTGELFF. The CDR3 DNA follows: TGTGCCAGCAGCCAAGACTGGGGGACTGGGGAGCTGTTTTTT.